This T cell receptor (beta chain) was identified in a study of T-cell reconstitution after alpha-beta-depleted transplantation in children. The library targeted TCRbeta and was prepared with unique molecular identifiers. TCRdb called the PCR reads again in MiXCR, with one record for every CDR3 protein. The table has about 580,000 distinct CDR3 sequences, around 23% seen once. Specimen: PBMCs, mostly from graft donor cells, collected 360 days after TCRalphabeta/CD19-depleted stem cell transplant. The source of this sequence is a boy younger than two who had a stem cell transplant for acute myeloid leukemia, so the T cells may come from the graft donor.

Written as DNA, the CDR3 is TGTGCCAGCAGCTTGTTTAAGTATTTCGGGGATCCGTTCTTC. This gives the protein CASSLFKYFGDPFF. V and J are TRBV7-6 and TRBJ2-1; D possibly corresponds to TRBD2 (5 bases). Trimming stripped 3 bases from V and 15 bases from J, with 21 bases between. The CDR3 extends over 14 amino acids. The V gene's germline CDR1 is SGHVS and CDR2 FNYEAQ.